This TCR beta chain was sequenced in a study of CD8 T cells in ankylosing spondylitis. General observations from the study: Reported data indicate significant enrichment of disease-linked clones within matched ankylosing spondylitis synovial fluid. Ankylosing spondylitis blood seemed to carry a telltale TCR beta motif made of fewer than 10 highly homologous variants.

This clonotype came up many times. Its cognate antigen is unknown. CDR3 length equals 13 residues. The V end lost 5 bases, the J end lost 10 bases, and 19 bases lay between the germline ends. The germline gives CDR1 DFQATT, CDR2 SNEGSKA (reference sequence). Preparation of TCR beta libraries was done by quantitative 5'-RACE with molecular barcodes. TCRdb passed the 5' RACE reads through MiXCR, listing each CDR3 protein once. The repertoire consists of fewer than 500,000 distinct CDR3 sequences, with about 20% occurring once and the leading ten covering 16%. The V gene is TRBV20-1, the J gene TRBJ2-3; possibly TRBD1 for D (6 bases). The sequencing sample was made of blood, either unsorted or a sorted T cell fraction (not recorded which). This TCR was recovered from a male donor with ankylosing spondylitis. The CDR3 DNA follows: TGCAGTGCTTCAGACAGGACTGAAGGGGCGCAGTATTTT. Amino acids: CSASDRTEGAQYF.